The clone carrying this T cell receptor beta chain was counted a few times. The V gene lost 6 bases and the J gene lost 5 bases, with 16 bases spanning the gap. Per the germline V gene, CDR1 is DFQATT and CDR2 is SNEGSKA (reference sequence). The CDR3 is 14 residues long. This specimen comes from a study of early T cells in non-severe SARS-CoV-2 infection. Study-wide background: The chains were unpaired, and the sequenced material was bulk RNA from unsorted whole blood.

MiXCR, applied by TCRdb to the 5' RACE reads, yields one record per CDR3 protein. Among about 64,000 distinct CDR3 sequences listed, approximately 10% were seen once. Material: whole blood, obtained at baseline. V usage is TRBV20-1 and J usage is TRBJ2-2; TRBD1 or TRBD2 may be the D gene (5 bases each). The sequence came from an adult who was a healthcare worker with PCR-confirmed SARS-CoV-2 infection or an uninfected control (not recorded which). The CDR3 sequence is CSALRGPETGELFF. DNA for the CDR3: TGCAGTGCGCTACGGGGCCCTGAGACCGGGGAGCTGTTTTTT.